This T cell receptor (beta chain) originates from a study of PD-L1 blockade in urothelial cancer. The method was immunoSEQ multiplex PCR; TCRdb's version includes in-frame clones alone and lacks a portion of them. The sample lists about 73,000 clones; 85% to 90% were seen once. The CDR3 covers 14 residues. Germline V gene lookup returns CDR1 LNHDA and CDR2 SQIVND (reference sequence). V was clipped by 7 bases and J by 4 bases; unmatched bases: 5. V usage is TRBV19 and J usage is TRBJ2-2; the match to TRBD1 covers 8 bases. The sequence was obtained from a man aged 60 to 75 with urothelial cancer. The sequencing here drew on PBMCs, taken around atezolizumab (anti-PD-L1) treatment. CDR3 nucleotides: TGTGCCAGTAAGGGACAGGTCTCCACCGGGGAGCTGTTTTTT. This gives the protein CASKGQVSTGELFF.